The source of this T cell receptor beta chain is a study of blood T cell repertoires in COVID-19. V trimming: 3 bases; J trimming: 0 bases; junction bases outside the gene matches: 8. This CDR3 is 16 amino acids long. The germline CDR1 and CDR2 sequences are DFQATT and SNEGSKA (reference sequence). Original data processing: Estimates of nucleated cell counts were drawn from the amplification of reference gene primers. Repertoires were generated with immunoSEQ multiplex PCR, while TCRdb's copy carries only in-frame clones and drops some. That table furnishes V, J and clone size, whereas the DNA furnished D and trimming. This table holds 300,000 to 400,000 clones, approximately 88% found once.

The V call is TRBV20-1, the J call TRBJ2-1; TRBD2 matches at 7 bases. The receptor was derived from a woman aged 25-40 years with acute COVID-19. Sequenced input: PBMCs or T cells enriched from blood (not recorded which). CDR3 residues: CSASSPGGNSYNEQFF. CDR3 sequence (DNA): TGCAGTGCTAGTTCGCCCGGGGGGAACTCCTACAATGAGCAGTTCTTC.